This T cell receptor beta chain was found in a study of cytomegalovirus exposure and HLA in healthy donors. Germline CDR1 MDHEN, CDR2 SYDVKM. V shed 8 bases and J 5 bases; nucleotides not matched to a gene: 9. CDR3 length equals 14 residues. PCR involved 60 Vbeta and 13 Jbeta primers. TCRdb's table, derived via immunoSEQ multiplex PCR, lists solely in-frame clones and lacks some. In the table there are some 100,000 clones, around 84% of which are singletons. Material for sequencing was PBMCs. The chain has TRBV28 and TRBJ2-5; TRBD2 matches 9 bases. This clonotype originated in a young woman in good health and CMV-seronegative. In nucleotides, the CDR3 is TGTGCCAGCCTACCGGCTAGCGGGAAGGAGACCCAGTACTTC. This gives the protein CASLPASGKETQYF.